The 29 T cell receptor beta chains presented below share a single source sample, sequenced in a study of T cell responses to AZD1222 COVID-19 vaccine. Data came from immunoSEQ multiplex PCR; TCRdb stores just in-frame clones and leaves some out. The sample records some 60,000 clones, around three quarters being singletons. Source: peripheral blood, taken 28 days after the second AZD1222 dose. These receptors came from an adult who received the AZD1222 COVID-19 vaccine.

J is TRBJ2-5 and V is TRBV20-1; a possible D gene is TRBD1 (5 bases). The CDR3 loop spans 11 amino acids. Germline V CDR1 and CDR2: DFQATT, SNEGSKA (reference sequence). V lost 3 bases, J lost 5 bases, and 7 bases lay in between. CDR3 nucleotide sequence: TGCAGTGCTAGTAAGGGGGAGACCCAGTACTTC. It codes for CSASKGETQYF.

V and J are TRBV12-3 or TRBV12-4 and TRBJ2-1; 7 positions match TRBD1. This CDR3 is 13 amino acids long. V shed 7 bases and J 9 bases; nucleotides not matched to a gene: 9. Here the CDR3 DNA reads TGTGCCAGCACCACGACAGGGAAGAGTGAGCAGTTCTTC. Its translation: CASTTTGKSEQFF.

V is TRBV7-6 and J is TRBJ1-4; 7 bases map to TRBD1. The CDR3 covers 15 residues. Germline V gene data show CDR1 as SGHVS and CDR2 as FNYEAQ. V was clipped by 5 bases and J by 7 bases; unmatched bases: 10. For the CDR3, the DNA is TGTGCCAGCAGCATCTCGACAGGGCTGTCTGAAAAACTGTTTTTT. This translates into CASSISTGLSEKLFF.

The chain joins TRBV2 to TRBJ1-4; D gene uncertain. Between the trimmed V and J ends, which lost 3 bases and 8 bases, there was a span of 10 bases. The CDR3 consists of 13 residues. Germline CDR1 SNHLY, CDR2 FYNNEI. The CDR3 region has the DNA TGTGCCAGCAGTGAGGGTGTAGGGGAAAAACTGTTTTTT. It specifies CASSEGVGEKLFF.

The chain has TRBV5-1 and TRBJ2-5; 10 nucleotides match TRBD2. V lost 4 bases to trimming and J lost 5 bases; unmatched junction nucleotides: 8. CDR1 and CDR2 from the germline V gene are SGHRS and YFSETQ. This CDR3 region has 15 residues. Written as DNA, the CDR3 is TGCGCCAGCAGCCCGGCTAGCGGGGGCCGCGAGACCCAGTACTTC. It codes for CASSPASGGRETQYF.

The V and J genes are TRBV9 and TRBJ2-3; 9 bases are shared with TRBD1. J was trimmed by 5 bases and V by 3 bases; bases with no gene match: 7. Germline CDR1 and CDR2: SGDLS and YYNGEE. The CDR3 has 15 amino acids. The CDR3 nucleotides are TGTGCCAGCAGCGCTACAGGGGGCCGGGGAGATACGCAGTATTTT. Encoded protein: CASSATGGRGDTQYF.

A few counts support this clone. This chain links TRBV7-2 with TRBJ2-5, with D possibly being TRBD2 (6 bases). CDR1 SGHTA and CDR2 FQGNSA come from the germline V gene. This CDR3 contains 17 residues. V was cut by 1 base and J by 5 bases, with 20 bases left in between. Here the CDR3 DNA reads TGTGCCAGCAGCTTAGGGCGGGGATCAGACAGTATGGAGACCCAGTACTTC. It translates to CASSLGRGSDSMETQYF.

The J gene is TRBJ2-7, the V gene TRBV6-1; a possible D gene is TRBD2 (5 bases). In germline, CDR1 is MNHNS, CDR2 SASEGT. The CDR3 is made up of 14 amino acids. V lost 3 bases to trimming and J lost 2 bases, with 11 bases between them. CDR3 protein: CASSDGRRAYEQYF. CDR3 DNA: TGTGCCAGCAGTGACGGACGGCGGGCCTACGAGCAGTACTTC.

Only a few counts were recorded for this clone. This chain joins TRBV7-2 and TRBJ2-3; 11 positions agree with TRBD1. The germline V gene has CDR1 SGHTA and CDR2 FQGNSA. The trim removed 6 bases at V and 6 bases at J, leaving 8 bases unmatched. The CDR3 spans 15 residues. CDR3 coding DNA: TGTGCCAGCAGTTCCATAGGGACAGGGGGGGATACGCAGTATTTT. Translated, it gives CASSSIGTGGDTQYF.

The count of this clone is one. The V gene is TRBV9, the J gene TRBJ2-5, with 10 bases identical to TRBD2. CDR3 length: 18 residues. After removal of 0 bases from V and 1 base from J, the junction contained 9 bases not matched to a gene. Germline V gene data show CDR1 as SGDLS and CDR2 as YYNGEE. The CDR3 sequence: CASSVGLAGLLGQETQYF. The DNA for the CDR3 is TGTGCCAGCAGCGTAGGACTAGCGGGTCTGTTGGGCCAAGAGACCCAGTACTTC.

The chain carries TRBV10-3 and TRBJ2-4; D may be TRBD1 or TRBD2 (5 bases each). This CDR3 spans 17 amino acids. With 4 bases removed from V and 3 bases from J, the gap between germline ends came to 19 bases. Germline CDR1 reads ENHRY; CDR2 reads SYGVKD. The CDR3 sequence is CAISGRVGEGGKNIQYF. In DNA, the CDR3 is TGTGCCATCAGTGGGAGAGTAGGGGAAGGAGGCAAAAACATTCAGTACTTC.

The chain is built from TRBV11-2 and TRBJ1-3, with 9 bases lining up with TRBD1. The CDR3 spans 18 residues. In germline, CDR1 is SGHAT, CDR2 FQNNGV. V shed 2 bases and J 1 base; nucleotides not matched to a gene: 9. DNA of the CDR3: TGTGCCAGCAGCTTAAGAGGCGACAGGGGGATTTCTGGAAACACCATATATTTT. This codes for CASSLRGDRGISGNTIYF.

This clone came up once. The chain has TRBV9 and TRBJ2-3; no clear D gene. CDR3 size: 13 residues. The germline V gene encodes CDR1 SGDLS and CDR2 YYNGEE. Trimming stripped 0 bases from V and 1 base from J, with 3 bases between. DNA of the CDR3: TGTGCCAGCAGCGTAGGAGGCACAGATACGCAGTATTTT. It encodes CASSVGGTDTQYF.

V and J are TRBV7-9 and TRBJ2-3; 8 bases map to TRBD2. The CDR3 contains 16 residues. CDR1 is SEHNR, CDR2 FQNEAQ, per germline (reference sequence). J gave up 2 bases and V 1 base, and 5 bases lay outside the gene matches. The CDR3 nucleotides read TGTGCCAGCAGCTTAGGATCGCGGGGGGACACAGATACGCAGTATTTT. This encodes CASSLGSRGDTDTQYF.

This chain connects TRBV19 to TRBJ1-5; weak D call: TRBD1 (6 bases). The germline V gene has CDR1 LNHDA and CDR2 SQIVND (reference sequence). The germline V and J ends were trimmed by 0 bases and 9 bases, with 9 bases remaining between them. This CDR3 is 13 amino acids long. CDR3 amino acids: CASSIEQGSPQHF. The CDR3, as DNA: TGTGCCAGTAGTATAGAACAGGGTTCGCCCCAGCATTTT. Full variable domain (rest looked up from reference TRBV19 and TRBJ1-5): DGGITQSPKYLFRKEGQNVTLSCEQNLNHDAMYWYRQDPGQGLRLIYYSQIVNDFQKGDIAEGYSVSREKKESFPLTVTSAQKNPTAFYLCASSIEQGSPQHFGDGTRLSIL.

This clone was seen just once. This chain links TRBV27 with TRBJ1-1; D call uncertain. Trimming stripped 3 bases from V and 9 bases from J, with 11 bases between. Germline CDR1 MNHEY, CDR2 SMNVEV (reference sequence). The CDR3 loop spans 12 amino acids. CDR3 region: CASSFNGRQAFF. CDR3 in DNA: TGTGCCAGCAGTTTTAATGGCAGGCAAGCTTTCTTT.

This clone was seen once. The chain employs TRBV6-1 and TRBJ1-2, with unresolved D. This CDR3 is built from 16 residues. V lost 0 bases and J 8 bases, leaving 19 bases between the germline ends. The germline V gene encodes CDR1 MNHNS and CDR2 SASEGT. CDR3 bases: TGTGCCAGCAGTGAAGCGCTTGAAGGGAACAACGCGGGCTACACCTTC. Its protein product is CASSEALEGNNAGYTF.

V is TRBV7-2 and J is TRBJ1-1; TRBD1 matches at 7 bases. Losses at the gene ends were 3 bases for V and 6 bases for J; bases not matched to a gene: 4. Germline-derived CDR1 and CDR2 are SGHTA and FQGNSA. This CDR3 comprises 13 residues. CDR3 DNA: TGTGCCAGCAGCTTGGACAGGCCCCCTGAAGCTTTCTTT. It encodes CASSLDRPPEAFF.

The chain has TRBV30 and TRBJ2-2; no definite D call. Germline CDR1 is GTSNPN and CDR2 is SVGIG (reference sequence). This CDR3 region has 14 residues. Trimming stripped 2 bases from V and 6 bases from J, with 13 bases between. Here the CDR3 reads CAWSLRGGAGELFF. CDR3 nucleotides: TGTGCCTGGAGTCTCCGCGGTGGGGCCGGGGAGCTGTTTTTT.

V usage is TRBV13 and J usage is TRBJ1-1; D uncertain. Looked up from germline, CDR1 is PRHDT and CDR2 is FYEKMQ (reference sequence). This CDR3 is built from 13 residues. V was clipped by 0 bases and J by 0 bases, with 2 bases between them. The CDR3 is CASSLGLNTEAFF. In DNA, the CDR3 is TGTGCCAGCAGCTTAGGGTTGAACACTGAAGCTTTCTTT.

The chain is built from TRBV6-2 or TRBV6-3 and TRBJ1-5; perhaps TRBD1 as D (5 bases). Trimming left V 0 bases short and J 2 bases short, with 8 bases between. This CDR3 comprises 15 residues. The germline CDR1 and CDR2 sequences are MNHEY and SVGEGT. The CDR3 DNA is TGTGCCAGCAGTTACTCCCAGGGAGGCAATCAGCCCCAGCATTTT. Protein: CASSYSQGGNQPQHF.

The V gene is TRBV6-5, the J gene TRBJ1-6; no clear D. The CDR3 is 15 amino acids. Trimming cost V 0 bases and J 3 bases, with 6 bases left between them. Germline CDR1 reads MNHEY; CDR2 reads SVGAGI. The CDR3 loop is CASSYSVDYNSPLHF. The CDR3 region has the DNA TGTGCCAGCAGTTACTCGGTGGACTATAATTCACCCCTCCACTTT.

This clone was detected a few times. This sequence joins TRBV27 and TRBJ2-7; D possibly matches TRBD1 or TRBD2 (6 bases each). CDR1 is MNHEY and CDR2 is SMNVEV in the germline V gene (reference sequence). CDR3 length equals 14 residues. The V and J ends lost 9 bases and 6 bases respectively, with 21 bases between them. The DNA for the CDR3 is TGTGCCAGTCAGAAGTGGGGCAGGGGAGGCGAGCAGTACTTC. Translation gives CASQKWGRGGEQYF.

This sequence joins TRBV7-8 and TRBJ2-2; D remains ambiguous. CDR3 size: 16 residues. Per the germline V gene, CDR1 is SGHVS and CDR2 is FQNEAQ. Trimming removed 5 bases from V and 1 base from J, with 14 bases in between. This CDR3 is CASSLSGGRNTGELFF. The CDR3 DNA sequence: TGTGCCAGCAGCCTGTCAGGTGGACGGAACACCGGGGAGCTGTTTTTT.

This chain joins TRBV27 and TRBJ2-1; TRBD1 matches at 7 bases. Looked up from germline, CDR1 is MNHEY and CDR2 is SMNVEV (reference sequence). The CDR3 runs to 14 residues. V shed 3 bases, J shed 6 bases, and the junction held 5 bases outside the gene matches. The CDR3 sequence: CASSFYRGSNEQFF. The CDR3 DNA reads as TGTGCCAGCAGTTTCTACAGGGGAAGCAATGAGCAGTTCTTC.

The V and J genes are TRBV5-6 and TRBJ2-7; a weak D match, TRBD2 (6 bases). V lost 3 bases and J lost 5, with 24 bases in between. Germline CDR1 SGHDT, CDR2 YYEEEE. CDR3 length equals 17 residues. In DNA, the CDR3 is TGTGCCAGCAGCTCCATTGCGGGACCTCGCTCGTTGAACGAGCAGTACTTC. Translated: CASSSIAGPRSLNEQYF. Using reference TRBV5-6 and TRBJ2-7 for the parts outside the CDR3, the full variable domain is DAGVTQSPTHLIKTRGQQVTLRCSPKSGHDTVSWYQQALGQGPQFIFQYYEEEERQRGNFPDRFSGHQFPNYSSELNVNALLLGDSALYLCASSSIAGPRSLNEQYFGPGTRLTVT.

J is TRBJ2-5 and V is TRBV3-1 (or the pseudogene TRBV3-2), with D tentatively TRBD1 or TRBD2 (5 bases each). The CDR3 extends over 14 amino acids. CDR1 LGHDT and CDR2 YNNKEL come from the germline V gene (reference sequence). The V end lost 4 bases, the J end lost 5 bases, and 14 bases lay between the germline ends. Here the CDR3 reads CASSPAWGFETQYF. Written as DNA, the CDR3 is TGTGCCAGCAGCCCAGCGTGGGGGTTCGAGACCCAGTACTTC.

The chain joins TRBV6-5 to TRBJ1-2; D perhaps matches TRBD1 (6 bases). Germline assignment: CDR1 MNHEY and CDR2 SVGAGI. The CDR3 has 16 residues. The V and J ends lost 0 bases and 0 bases respectively, with 11 bases between them. CDR3 DNA: TGTGCCAGCAGTTACTCGATACAGGGACCTAACTATGGCTACACCTTC. It yields the protein CASSYSIQGPNYGYTF.

The chain carries TRBV28 and TRBJ1-5, with 7 nucleotides matching TRBD1. The CDR3 runs 13 residues. Germline-derived CDR1 and CDR2 are MDHEN and SYDVKM. Trimming removed 5 bases from V and 8 bases from J; junction bases left unmatched: 6. The DNA of the CDR3 is TGTGCCAGCAGTGCACAGGGGAAGAAGCCCCAGCATTTT. Translation: CASSAQGKKPQHF.